The sequence of this TCR beta chain was determined in a study of shared clonotypes between healthy human individuals. In the study overall: Donor composition was a couple of women and three men, aged 18 to 49.

Clones were read by immunoSEQ multiplex PCR, and TCRdb kept only the in-frame ones, dropping some. The repertoire consists of roughly 1,000,000 clones, with 75% to 85% occurring once and the leading ten covering roughly 0.65%. Whole-study results and caveats: Though the depth was large, rarefaction showed that sorted-subset sequencing was incomplete. Clonotypes that were shared across a handful of donors made up approximately 5.1% of naive CD4 clonotypes.

A word on this clone: The antigen is undetermined.

Subsets obtained from CD4+ cells comprised CD45RA+ naive and CD45RA-negative memory cells. Germline V gene data show CDR1 as SGDLS and CDR2 as YYNGEE. The CDR3 is made up of 14 amino acids. Trimming cost V 4 bases and J 4 bases, with 13 bases left between them. This TCR was sampled from a man aged 18 to 29 in good health. Some clones in this sample may be carry-over from other donors' samples. The gene calls are TRBV9 and TRBJ2-3; D might be TRBD1 (5 bases). The sample consisted of memory CD4+ T cells from PBMCs. The subset is: CD45RA-negative fraction. The CDR3 spells CASSQGLGADTQYF. CDR3 nucleotide sequence: TGTGCCAGCAGCCAGGGCCTTGGGGCAGATACGCAGTATTTT.